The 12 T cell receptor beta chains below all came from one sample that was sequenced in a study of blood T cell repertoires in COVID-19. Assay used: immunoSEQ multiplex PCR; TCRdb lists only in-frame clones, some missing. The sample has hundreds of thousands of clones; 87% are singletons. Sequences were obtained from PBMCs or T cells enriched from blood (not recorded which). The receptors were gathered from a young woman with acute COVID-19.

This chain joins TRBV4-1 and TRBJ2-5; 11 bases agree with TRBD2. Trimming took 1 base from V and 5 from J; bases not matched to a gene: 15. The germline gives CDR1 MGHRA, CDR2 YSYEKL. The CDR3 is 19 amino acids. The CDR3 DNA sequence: TGCGCCAGCAGCCAAGTCCGGGGGGACCTAGCGGGAGGCCGGGAGACCCAGTACTTC. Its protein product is CASSQVRGDLAGGRETQYF.

The CDR3 loop is CASSRPGQGFFF. The CDR3 DNA follows: TGTGCCAGCAGCCGCCCGGGACAGGGGTTTTTCTTT. The rearrangement uses TRBV6-2 or TRBV6-3 and TRBJ1-1; TRBD1 agrees at 10 bases. Germline lookup yields CDR1 MNHEY and CDR2 SVGEGT. With 6 bases clipped from V and 13 bases from J, the junction kept 8 bases outside the gene matches. The CDR3 is 12 residues long.

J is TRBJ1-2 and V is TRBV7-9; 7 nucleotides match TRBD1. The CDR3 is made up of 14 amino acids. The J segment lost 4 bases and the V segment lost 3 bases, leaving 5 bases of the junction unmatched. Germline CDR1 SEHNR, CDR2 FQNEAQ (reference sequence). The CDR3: CASSLVGDSYGYTF. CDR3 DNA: TGTGCCAGCAGCTTGGTCGGGGACAGCTATGGCTACACCTTC.

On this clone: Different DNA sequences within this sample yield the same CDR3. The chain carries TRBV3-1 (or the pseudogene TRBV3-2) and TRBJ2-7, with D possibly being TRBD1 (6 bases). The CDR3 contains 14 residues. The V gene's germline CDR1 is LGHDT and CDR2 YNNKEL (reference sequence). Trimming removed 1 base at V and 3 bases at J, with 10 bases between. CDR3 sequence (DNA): TGTGCCAGCAGCCAAGGGACAGATTACTACGAGCAGTACTTC. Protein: CASSQGTDYYEQYF.

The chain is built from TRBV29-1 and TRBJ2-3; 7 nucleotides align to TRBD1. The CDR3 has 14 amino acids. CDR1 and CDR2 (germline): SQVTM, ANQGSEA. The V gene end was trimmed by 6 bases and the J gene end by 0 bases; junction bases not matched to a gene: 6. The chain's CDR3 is CSVNRGSSTDTQYF. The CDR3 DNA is TGCAGCGTCAACAGGGGCAGTAGCACAGATACGCAGTATTTT.

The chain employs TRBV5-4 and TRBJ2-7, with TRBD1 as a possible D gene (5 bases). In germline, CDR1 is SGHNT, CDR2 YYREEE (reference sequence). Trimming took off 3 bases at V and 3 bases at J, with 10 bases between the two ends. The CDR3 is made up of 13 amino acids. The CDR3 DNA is TGTGCCAGCAGCTCATGGCAGGGCTACGAGCAGTACTTC. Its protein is CASSSWQGYEQYF.

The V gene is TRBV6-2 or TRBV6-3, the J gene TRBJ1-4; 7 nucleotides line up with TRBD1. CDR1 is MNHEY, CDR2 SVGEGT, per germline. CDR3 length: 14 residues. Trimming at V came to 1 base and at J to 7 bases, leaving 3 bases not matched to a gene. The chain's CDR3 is CASSYFRGAEKLFF. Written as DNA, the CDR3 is TGTGCCAGCAGTTACTTCAGGGGGGCTGAAAAACTGTTTTTT.

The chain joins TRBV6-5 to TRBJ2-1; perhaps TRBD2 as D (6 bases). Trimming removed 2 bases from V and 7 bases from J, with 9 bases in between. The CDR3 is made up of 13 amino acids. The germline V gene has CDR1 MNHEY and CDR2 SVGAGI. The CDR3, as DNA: TGTGCCAGCAGTTACGGGGCGGGGAATGAGCAGTTCTTC. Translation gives CASSYGAGNEQFF.

The DNA for the CDR3 is TGTGCCAGCAGCTGGGACAGGGATGCACCCCTCCACTTT. It specifies CASSWDRDAPLHF. The J gene is TRBJ1-6, the V gene TRBV7-3, with 9 bases fitting TRBD1. V trimming: 4 bases; J trimming: 11 bases; junction bases outside the gene matches: 3. CDR1 and CDR2 (germline): SGHTA, FQGTGA. The CDR3 is 13 residues long.

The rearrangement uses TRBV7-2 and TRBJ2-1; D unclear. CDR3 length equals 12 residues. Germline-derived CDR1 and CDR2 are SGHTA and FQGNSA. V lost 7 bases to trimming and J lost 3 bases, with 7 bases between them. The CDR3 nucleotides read TGTGCCAGCACCTCAGGCTACAATGAGCAGTTCTTC. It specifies CASTSGYNEQFF.

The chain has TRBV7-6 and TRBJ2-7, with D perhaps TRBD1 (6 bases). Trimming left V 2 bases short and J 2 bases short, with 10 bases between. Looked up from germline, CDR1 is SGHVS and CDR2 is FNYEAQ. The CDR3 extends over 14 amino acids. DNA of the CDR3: TGTGCCAGCAGCTTACCAGGGGCTCCCTACGAGCAGTACTTC. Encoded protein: CASSLPGAPYEQYF.

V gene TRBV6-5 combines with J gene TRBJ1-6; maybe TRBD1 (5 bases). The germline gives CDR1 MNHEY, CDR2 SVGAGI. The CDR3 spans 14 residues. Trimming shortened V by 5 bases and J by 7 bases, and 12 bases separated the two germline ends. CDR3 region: CASSPDTSNSPLHF. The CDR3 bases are TGTGCCAGCAGTCCGGACACCTCAAATTCACCCCTCCACTTT.